A single sample gave rise to the 31 T cell receptor beta chains below, sequenced in a study of long-term antiretroviral therapy in people with HIV. Running of the v3.0 immunoSEQ assay took place at survey level. Sequenced by immunoSEQ multiplex PCR; TCRdb stores in-frame clones only, minus some. This table holds some 35,000 clones, roughly 82% found once. The sequences come from unsorted PBMCs, collected 0.6 years after starting antiretroviral therapy. The source of these receptors is a man between 18 and 29 years old with HIV.

This clone has just one count. The gene calls are TRBV7-9 and TRBJ2-7, with D unresolved. Germline V gene sequence: CDR1 SEHNR, CDR2 FQNEAQ (reference sequence). CDR3 size: 13 residues. V shed 3 bases and J shed 6 bases, with 12 bases lying between them. CDR3 region: CASSLERLSEQYF. CDR3 coding DNA: TGTGCCAGCAGCTTGGAGCGTCTGAGCGAGCAGTACTTC. The variable domain in full, with the rest retrieved from reference TRBV7-9 and TRBJ2-7, is DTGVSQNPRHKITKRGQNVTFRCDPISEHNRLYWYRQTLGQGPEFLTYFQNEAQLEKSRLLSDRFSAERPKGSFSTLEIQRTEQGDSAMYLCASSLERLSEQYFGPGTRLTVT.

This clone was detected only once. V and J are TRBV28 and TRBJ2-7; D unclear. The CDR3 contains 15 residues. Trimming stripped 5 bases from V and 0 bases from J, with 14 bases between. Germline-derived CDR1 and CDR2 are MDHEN and SYDVKM. The CDR3 spells CASSTPKVPSYEQYF. CDR3 sequence (DNA): TGTGCCAGCAGTACCCCTAAGGTCCCCTCCTACGAGCAGTACTTC. Supplemented by reference TRBV28 and TRBJ2-7, the full variable domain reads DVKVTQSSRYLVKRTGEKVFLECVQDMDHENMFWYRQDPGLGLRLIYFSYDVKMKEKGDIPEGYSVSREKKERFSLILESASTNQTSMYLCASSTPKVPSYEQYFGPGTRLTVT.

V and J are TRBV11-2 and TRBJ2-1; no reliable D call. The germline V and J ends were trimmed by 5 bases and 1 base, with 12 bases remaining between them. Germline-derived CDR1 and CDR2 are SGHAT and FQNNGV. The CDR3 has 15 residues. This chain's CDR3 is CASSEDRWSYNEQFF. The CDR3 nucleotides read TGTGCCAGCAGCGAGGATCGTTGGTCCTACAATGAGCAGTTCTTC. The complete variable domain, with remaining parts taken from reference TRBV11-2 and TRBJ2-1, reads EAGVAQSPRYKIIEKRQSVAFWCNPISGHATLYWYQQILGQGPKLLIQFQNNGVVDDSQLPKDRFSAERLKGVDSTLKIQPAKLEDSAVYLCASSEDRWSYNEQFFGPGTRLTVL.

V gene TRBV28 combines with J gene TRBJ1-1; 8 bases map to TRBD1. V gave up 6 bases and J gave up 5 bases; unmatched junction bases: 8. The CDR3 has 14 residues. Germline V lookup: CDR1 MDHEN, CDR2 SYDVKM. The CDR3 bases are TGTGCCAGCAGAACGGACAGGGTGAGGACTGAAGCTTTCTTT. Residues: CASRTDRVRTEAFF.

V usage is TRBV6-6 and J usage is TRBJ1-1; D gene ambiguous. CDR3 length: 12 residues. V shed 4 bases and J shed 5 bases, with 8 bases lying between them. From germline, CDR1 is MNHNY and CDR2 SVGAGI (reference sequence). As DNA, the CDR3 is TGTGCCAGCAGTTTAGTGGGAACTGAAGCTTTCTTT. This sequence encodes CASSLVGTEAFF.

The chain is built from TRBV15 and TRBJ2-1, with D hard to call. The CDR3 is made up of 16 amino acids. The V gene's germline CDR1 is LNHNV and CDR2 YYDKDF (reference sequence). V was trimmed by 1 base and J by 5 bases, leaving 15 bases between them. Here the CDR3 reads CATSRAIQEKNNEQFF. The CDR3 region has the DNA TGTGCCACCAGCAGAGCGATCCAGGAGAAGAACAATGAGCAGTTCTTC.

The V gene is TRBV5-6, the J gene TRBJ2-5, with unresolved D. The CDR3 contains 15 residues. V shed 0 bases and J shed 2 bases, with 11 bases lying between them. CDR1 and CDR2 from the germline V gene are SGHDT and YYEEEE. The CDR3 spells CASSLAGGFQETQYF. The CDR3 DNA is TGTGCCAGCAGCTTGGCGGGCGGCTTTCAAGAGACCCAGTACTTC.

This clone was detected only a few times. The V call is TRBV18, the J call TRBJ2-2; TRBD2 matches at 8 bases. This CDR3 is built from 18 residues. With V trimmed by 2 bases and J by 3 bases, 11 bases remained unmatched. From germline, CDR1 is KGHSH and CDR2 LQKENI. This CDR3 reads CASSPGTSFGYDTGELFF. Written as DNA, the CDR3 is TGTGCCAGCTCACCAGGGACTAGTTTTGGATATGACACCGGGGAGCTGTTTTTT.

The J gene is TRBJ2-4, the V gene TRBV30; the D call may be TRBD1 or TRBD2 (5 bases each). The CDR3 sequence is 15 residues long. Germline CDR1 and CDR2: GTSNPN and SVGIG (reference sequence). V was clipped by 0 bases and J by 3 bases, with 12 bases between them. This CDR3 is CAWSVRGGSKNIQYF. CDR3 nucleotide sequence: TGTGCCTGGAGTGTACGTGGGGGAAGCAAAAACATTCAGTACTTC.

V is TRBV5-1 and J is TRBJ2-1, with 11 bases lining up with TRBD2. The CDR3 sequence is 15 residues long. The J segment lost 4 bases and the V segment lost 4 bases, leaving 4 bases of the junction unmatched. Germline assignment: CDR1 SGHRS and CDR2 YFSETQ. The DNA of the CDR3 is TGCGCCAGCAGCACGACTAGCGGGACATACAATGAGCAGTTCTTC. Protein sequence: CASSTTSGTYNEQFF.

The chain links TRBV7-9 to TRBJ2-3; D is ambiguous. CDR1 is SEHNR and CDR2 is FQNEAQ in the germline V gene (reference sequence). The CDR3 covers 16 residues. The V gene lost 2 bases and the J gene lost 0 bases, with 12 bases spanning the gap. The CDR3: CASSLHLGASTDTQYF. The CDR3 DNA sequence: TGTGCCAGCAGCTTACACTTGGGTGCTAGCACAGATACGCAGTATTTT.

This sequence joins TRBV10-3 and TRBJ2-5, with 7 bases that match TRBD2. The CDR3 is 13 residues long. Germline values: CDR1 ENHRY, CDR2 SYGVKD. The trim removed 5 bases at V and 3 bases at J, leaving 3 bases unmatched. CDR3 nucleotide sequence: TGTGCCATCAGTTCTGGACTAGAAGAGACCCAGTACTTC. Protein: CAISSGLEETQYF.

The chain couples TRBV4-2 to TRBJ1-5, with a weak D call TRBD1 (6 bases). Trimming took 0 bases from V and 5 from J, leaving 11 bases between them. The CDR3 covers 15 residues. Germline V lookup: CDR1 LGHNA, CDR2 YNFKEQ. This CDR3 is CASSQEGGTDQPQHF. The CDR3 DNA sequence: TGTGCCAGCAGCCAAGAAGGGGGGACGGATCAGCCCCAGCATTTT.

This clone was counted between two and nine times. The chain couples TRBV18 to TRBJ2-5; the D gene is possibly TRBD2 (5 bases). This CDR3 has 16 residues. From germline, CDR1 is KGHSH and CDR2 LQKENI. With 0 bases removed from V and 2 bases from J, the gap between germline ends came to 13 bases. CDR3 protein: CASSPPRNTGQETQYF. CDR3 nucleotide sequence: TGTGCCAGCTCACCACCGAGAAACACGGGGCAAGAGACCCAGTACTTC.

The chain links TRBV9 to TRBJ2-7; D gene uncertain. Trimming left V 0 bases short and J 3 bases short, with 10 bases between. The CDR3 covers 14 residues. Germline V CDR1 and CDR2: SGDLS, YYNGEE. The CDR3 bases are TGTGCCAGCAGCGTAGCTGGCGAGAGCTACGAGCAGTACTTC. It yields the protein CASSVAGESYEQYF.

The chain links TRBV29-1 to TRBJ2-7; 7 nucleotides line up with TRBD2. Germline values: CDR1 SQVTM, CDR2 ANQGSEA. With 6 bases clipped from V and 2 bases from J, the junction kept 7 bases outside the gene matches. This CDR3 spans 13 amino acids. The CDR3 bases are TGCAGCGTGGGAGGGGACGGAACCTACGAGCAGTACTTC. This sequence encodes CSVGGDGTYEQYF.

This clone was found once. The rearrangement joins TRBV15 to TRBJ2-3, with TRBD2 matching 8 bases. Looked up from germline, CDR1 is LNHNV and CDR2 is YYDKDF (reference sequence). Trimming at V came to 0 bases and at J to 2 bases, leaving 4 bases not matched to a gene. The CDR3 length is 16 residues. The CDR3 bases are TGTGCCACCAGCAGAGATCGAGCGGGGGTCACAGATACGCAGTATTTT. This encodes CATSRDRAGVTDTQYF.

The chain couples TRBV5-1 to TRBJ2-1, with TRBD2 matching over 7 bases. The CDR3 length is 14 residues. V shed 1 base, J shed 8 bases, and the junction held 6 bases outside the gene matches. CDR1 and CDR2 (germline): SGHRS, YFSETQ. CDR3 loop: CASSLSGRVDEQFF. CDR3 coding DNA: TGCGCCAGCAGCTTGTCGGGGAGGGTTGATGAGCAGTTCTTC.

In DNA, the CDR3 is TGTGCCAGCAGACGACTAGCGGGAGGAGAGACCCAGTACTTC. As protein: CASRRLAGGETQYF. J is TRBJ2-5 and V is TRBV6-5, with TRBD2 identical over 13 bases. In germline, CDR1 is MNHEY, CDR2 SVGAGI. The CDR3 loop spans 14 amino acids. The ends lost 6 bases at V and 4 bases at J; junction bases unmatched: 2.

This clone was seen more than once but under ten times. This chain's CDR3 is CASSSGYRAGYTF. The CDR3 DNA reads TGTGCCAGCAGTTCAGGGTATAGGGCTGGCTACACCTTC. V and J are TRBV27 and TRBJ1-2; D might be TRBD1 (5 bases). V was shortened by 4 bases and J by 7 bases, with 13 bases between the two germline ends. The CDR3 contains 13 residues. Per germline, CDR1 MNHEY and CDR2 SMNVEV (reference sequence).

The chain employs TRBV6-1 and TRBJ1-5; TRBD1 matches 7 bases. Germline values: CDR1 MNHNS, CDR2 SASEGT. Trimming removed 1 base from V and 4 bases from J; junction bases left unmatched: 4. This CDR3 is built from 15 residues. CDR3 sequence (DNA): TGTGCCAGCAGTGAAGGTTCAGGGGGAAATCAGCCCCAGCATTTT. Its translation: CASSEGSGGNQPQHF.

V usage is TRBV28 and J usage is TRBJ1-2; D is perhaps TRBD1 (6 bases). Deletions cut 2 bases from V and 7 bases from J, with 14 bases between. CDR1 is MDHEN, CDR2 SYDVKM, per germline. There are 14 residues in the CDR3. CDR3 nucleotides: TGTGCCAGCAGTTTAACAGGGCTTCCCATTGGCTACACCTTC. It codes for CASSLTGLPIGYTF.

The chain combines TRBV5-6 with TRBJ1-2; tentative D call: TRBD1 (6 bases). CDR1 SGHDT and CDR2 YYEEEE come from the germline V gene. V was clipped by 5 bases and J by 7 bases, with 18 bases between them. CDR3 length: 14 amino acids. CDR3 bases: TGTGCCAGCAGAATGGATAGGGACAAAGGTGGCTACACCTTC. As protein: CASRMDRDKGGYTF.

In this sample, this clone turned up once. The chain links TRBV7-9 to TRBJ2-5; possible D gene TRBD1, 6 bases. The germline gives CDR1 SEHNR, CDR2 FQNEAQ (reference sequence). The V end lost 5 bases, the J end lost 5 bases, and 15 bases lay between the germline ends. There are 14 residues in the CDR3. The CDR3 here is CASSHQGMEETQYF. The CDR3 DNA reads TGTGCCAGCAGCCACCAGGGGATGGAGGAGACCCAGTACTTC.

The gene calls are TRBV11-2 and TRBJ1-4, with 11 bases aligning to TRBD1. Germline V gene sequence: CDR1 SGHAT, CDR2 FQNNGV. The CDR3 totals 14 residues. V was clipped by 5 bases and J by 7 bases; unmatched bases: 3. The CDR3 DNA is TGTGCCAGCAGCCGGGACAGGGGGAGTGAAAAACTGTTTTTT. Encoded protein: CASSRDRGSEKLFF.

In this sample, this clone turned up once. CDR3 region: CASSDAGVQETQYF. CDR3 coding DNA: TGTGCCAGCAGTGATGCAGGGGTACAAGAGACCCAGTACTTC. This sequence joins TRBV2 and TRBJ2-5; perhaps TRBD1 as D (6 bases). The V end lost 3 bases, the J end lost 2 bases, and 10 bases lay between the germline ends. The CDR3 covers 14 residues. Germline CDR1 reads SNHLY; CDR2 reads FYNNEI.

The chain carries TRBV6-5 and TRBJ1-4; D is unresolved. The V end lost 1 base, the J end lost 7 bases, and 10 bases lay between the germline ends. The germline V gene has CDR1 MNHEY and CDR2 SVGAGI. There are 14 residues in the CDR3. The CDR3 protein is CASSYLQEREKLFF. The CDR3 DNA reads TGTGCCAGCAGTTACTTGCAGGAACGTGAAAAACTGTTTTTT.

This chain joins TRBV27 and TRBJ2-3; D not certain. The germline V gene has CDR1 MNHEY and CDR2 SMNVEV (reference sequence). V was shortened by 2 bases and J by 4 bases, with 7 bases between the two germline ends. This CDR3 comprises 13 residues. This CDR3 is CASSLRWPDTQYF. DNA of the CDR3: TGTGCCAGCAGTTTACGGTGGCCAGATACGCAGTATTTT.

The J gene is TRBJ2-3, the V gene TRBV28, with 13 bases identical to TRBD2. V lost 6 bases and J lost 6; bases outside the gene matches: 9. The CDR3 sequence is 16 residues long. Germline V gene data show CDR1 as MDHEN and CDR2 as SYDVKM. CDR3 protein: CASRPELAGGPDTQYF. CDR3 bases: TGTGCCAGCAGGCCTGAACTAGCGGGAGGGCCCGATACGCAGTATTTT. The variable domain in full, with the rest retrieved from reference TRBV28 and TRBJ2-3, is DVKVTQSSRYLVKRTGEKVFLECVQDMDHENMFWYRQDPGLGLRLIYFSYDVKMKEKGDIPEGYSVSREKKERFSLILESASTNQTSMYLCASRPELAGGPDTQYFGPGTRLTVL.

Of note for this clone: The junction differs from germline at one of its ends, possibly a read error. The V and J genes are TRBV19 and TRBJ2-7, with TRBD1 as a possible D gene (6 bases). The CDR3 totals 15 residues. Germline assignment: CDR1 LNHDA and CDR2 SQIVND (reference sequence). The CDR3 reads CVSSVLPGTTYEQYF. The CDR3 nucleotides read TGTGTCAGTAGTGTCCTTCCGGGGACAACCTACGAGCAGTACTTC.

V is TRBV4-3 and J is TRBJ2-7; D uncertain. The CDR3 runs to 15 residues. V shed 0 bases and J shed 6 bases, with 15 bases lying between them. The germline CDR1 and CDR2 sequences are LGHNA and YSLEER. For the CDR3, the DNA is TGCGCCAGCAGCCAAGATCTTACCTGGGCTTCCGAGCAGTACTTC. Translation gives CASSQDLTWASEQYF.